This TCR beta chain was found in a study of blood T cell repertoires in COVID-19. For the study at large: Donors in the United States, Italy and Spain gave samples during acute or convalescent COVID-19. The analysed material was cDNA or gDNA that came from T cells, B-cell-depleted T cells, or PBMCs.

As handled by the study authors: Quantification of nucleated cells was approximated via reference gene primer amplification. The assay was immunoSEQ multiplex PCR, and TCRdb's table has in-frame clones only and misses some. From that table come the V and J calls and clone size; the DNA was used to work out D and trimming. Among about 150,000 clones listed, more than 70% were seen once. Germline V gene lookup returns CDR1 SSHAT and CDR2 FNYEAQ (reference sequence). V lost 5 bases to trimming and J lost 0 bases; unmatched junction nucleotides: 5. The CDR3 is made up of 15 amino acids. The chain is built from TRBV7-7 and TRBJ2-3; TRBD1 matches 7 bases. The clonotype was recovered from a woman aged 45 to 65 with acute or convalescent COVID-19. The sample comprised peripheral blood. Written as DNA, the CDR3 is TGTGCCAGCAGCCGAGGGACAGCTAGCACAGATACGCAGTATTTT. Translation gives CASSRGTASTDTQYF.